This TCR beta chain was captured in a study of OX40 agonist ivuxolimab in advanced cancers. The CDR3 is made up of 15 amino acids. Germline V gene sequence: CDR1 SGHRS, CDR2 YFSETQ. Trimming at V came to 1 base and at J to 3 bases, leaving 2 bases not matched to a gene. With autoimmune disease history or systemic immunosuppression, patients were excluded. Measured with immunoSEQ multiplex PCR; TCRdb has only the in-frame clones, and not every one. Of tens of thousands of clones in the sample, roughly nine tenths are singletons; the top ten hold roughly 13%. The V and J genes are TRBV5-1 and TRBJ2-7; 12 nucleotides match TRBD2. Sequencing was performed on CD4+ or CD8+ T cells sorted from blood, taken in a trial of the OX40 agonist ivuxolimab. This sequence was found in an adult with an advanced solid tumor such as melanoma, head and neck, liver or kidney cancer. The chain's CDR3 is CASSLSTSGSYEQYF. CDR3 DNA: TGCGCCAGCAGCTTGTCGACTAGCGGGAGCTACGAGCAGTACTTC.